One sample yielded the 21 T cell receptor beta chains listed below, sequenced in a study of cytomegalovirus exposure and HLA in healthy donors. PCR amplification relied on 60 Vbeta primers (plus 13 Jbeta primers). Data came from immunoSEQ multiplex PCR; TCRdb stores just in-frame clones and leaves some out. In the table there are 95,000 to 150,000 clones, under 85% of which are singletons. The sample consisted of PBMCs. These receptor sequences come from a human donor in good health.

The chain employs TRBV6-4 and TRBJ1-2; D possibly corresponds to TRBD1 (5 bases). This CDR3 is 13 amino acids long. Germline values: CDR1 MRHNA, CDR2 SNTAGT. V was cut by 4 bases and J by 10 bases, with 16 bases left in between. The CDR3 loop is CASSVEGRVFYTF. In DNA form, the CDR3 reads TGTGCCAGCAGTGTGGAGGGACGCGTGTTCTACACCTTC.

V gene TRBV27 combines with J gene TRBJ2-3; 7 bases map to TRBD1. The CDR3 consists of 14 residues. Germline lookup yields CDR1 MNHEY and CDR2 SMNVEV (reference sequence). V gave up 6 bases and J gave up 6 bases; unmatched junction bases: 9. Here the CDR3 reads CASSYGQARDTQYF. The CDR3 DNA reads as TGTGCCAGCAGCTACGGACAGGCGAGGGATACGCAGTATTTT.

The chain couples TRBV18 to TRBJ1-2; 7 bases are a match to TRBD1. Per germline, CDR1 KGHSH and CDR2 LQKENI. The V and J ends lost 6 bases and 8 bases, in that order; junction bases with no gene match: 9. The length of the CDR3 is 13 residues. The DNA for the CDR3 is TGTGCCAGCTCCCTCGGACGGACAGGAGGCTACACCTTC. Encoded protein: CASSLGRTGGYTF.

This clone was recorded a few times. The CDR3 nucleotides are TGTGCCAGCAGTGATAGTTCCGGGGAAGAGACCCAGTACTTC. Its translation is CASSDSSGEETQYF. The chain combines TRBV2 with TRBJ2-5; D possibly corresponds to TRBD2 (5 bases). This CDR3 comprises 14 residues. Trimming took off 3 bases at V and 3 bases at J, with 11 bases between the two ends. Looked up from germline, CDR1 is SNHLY and CDR2 is FYNNEI. Full variable domain (outside the CDR3, taken from reference TRBV2 and TRBJ2-5): EPEVTQTPSHQVTQMGQEVILRCVPISNHLYFYWYRQILGQKVEFLVSFYNNEISEKSEIFDDQFSVERPDGSNFTLKIRSTKLEDSAMYFCASSDSSGEETQYFGPGTRLLVL.

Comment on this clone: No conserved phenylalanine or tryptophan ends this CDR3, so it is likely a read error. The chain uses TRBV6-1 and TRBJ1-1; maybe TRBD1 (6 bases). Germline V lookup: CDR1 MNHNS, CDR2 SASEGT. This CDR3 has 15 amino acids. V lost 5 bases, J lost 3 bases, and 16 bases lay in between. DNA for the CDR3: TGTGCCAGCAGTACGGGGGGGGCTGGGGACACTGAAGCTTTCCTT. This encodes CASSTGGAGDTEAFL.

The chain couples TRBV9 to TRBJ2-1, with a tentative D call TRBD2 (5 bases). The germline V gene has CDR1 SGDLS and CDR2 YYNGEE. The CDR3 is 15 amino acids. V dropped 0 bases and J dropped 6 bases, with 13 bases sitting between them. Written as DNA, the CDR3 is TGTGCCAGCAGCGTAGCGGCACATGAGGGCAATGAGCAGTTCTTC. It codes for CASSVAAHEGNEQFF.

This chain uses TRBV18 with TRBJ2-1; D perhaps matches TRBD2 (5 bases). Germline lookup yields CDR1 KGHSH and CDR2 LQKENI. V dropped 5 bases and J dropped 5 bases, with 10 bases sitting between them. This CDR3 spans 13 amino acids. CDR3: CASSVGLNNEQFF. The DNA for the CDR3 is TGTGCCAGCTCAGTCGGACTTAACAATGAGCAGTTCTTC.

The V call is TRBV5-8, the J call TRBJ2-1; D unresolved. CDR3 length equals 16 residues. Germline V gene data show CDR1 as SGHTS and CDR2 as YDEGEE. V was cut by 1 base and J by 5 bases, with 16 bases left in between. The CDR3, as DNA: TGTGCCAGCAGCTTGAGCGTATTCGCCATTAACAATGAGCAGTTCTTC. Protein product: CASSLSVFAINNEQFF. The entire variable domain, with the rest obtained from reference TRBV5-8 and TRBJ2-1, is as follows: EAGVTQSPTHLIKTRGQQATLRCSPISGHTSVYWYQQALGLGLQFLLWYDEGEERNRGNFPPRFSGRQFPNYSSELNVNALELEDSALYLCASSLSVFAINNEQFFGPGTRLTVL.

The CDR3 sequence: CAITTGQDYYGYTF. The CDR3 DNA reads TGTGCCATCACCACGGGACAGGATTACTATGGCTACACCTTC. This chain joins TRBV10-3 and TRBJ1-2; 8 bases match TRBD1. The ends lost 7 bases at V and 3 bases at J; junction bases unmatched: 7. This CDR3 is built from 14 residues. CDR1 and CDR2 from the germline V gene are ENHRY and SYGVKD.

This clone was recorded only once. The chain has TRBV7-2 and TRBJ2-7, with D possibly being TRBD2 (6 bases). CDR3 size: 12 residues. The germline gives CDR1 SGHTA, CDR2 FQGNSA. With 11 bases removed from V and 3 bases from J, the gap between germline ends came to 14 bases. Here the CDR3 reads CAGTSGYYEQYF. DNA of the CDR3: TGTGCCGGCACCAGCGGGTACTACGAGCAGTACTTC.

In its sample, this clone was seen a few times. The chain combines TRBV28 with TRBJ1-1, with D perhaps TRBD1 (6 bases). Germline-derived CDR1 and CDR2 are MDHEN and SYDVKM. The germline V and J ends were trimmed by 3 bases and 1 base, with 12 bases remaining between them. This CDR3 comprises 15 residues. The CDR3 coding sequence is TGTGCCAGCAGTTTTAACAGGGTTCGGAACACTGAAGCTTTCTTT. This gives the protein CASSFNRVRNTEAFF.

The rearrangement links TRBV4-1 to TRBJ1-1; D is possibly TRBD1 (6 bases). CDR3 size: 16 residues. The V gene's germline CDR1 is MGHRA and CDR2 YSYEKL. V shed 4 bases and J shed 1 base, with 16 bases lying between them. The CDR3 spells CASSLTDSTSNTEAFF. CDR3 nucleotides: TGCGCCAGCAGCCTCACGGACAGCACCTCGAACACTGAAGCTTTCTTT.

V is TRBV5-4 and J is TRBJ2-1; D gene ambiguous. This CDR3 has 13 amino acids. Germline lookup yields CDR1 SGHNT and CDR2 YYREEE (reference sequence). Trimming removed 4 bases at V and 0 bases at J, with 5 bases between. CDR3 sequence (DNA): TGTGCCAGCAGCCTCAGCTCCTACAATGAGCAGTTCTTC. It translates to CASSLSSYNEQFF. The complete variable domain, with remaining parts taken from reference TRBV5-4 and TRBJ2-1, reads ETGVTQSPTHLIKTRGQQVTLRCSSQSGHNTVSWYQQALGQGPQFIFQYYREEENGRGNFPPRFSGLQFPNYSSELNVNALELDDSALYLCASSLSSYNEQFFGPGTRLTVL.

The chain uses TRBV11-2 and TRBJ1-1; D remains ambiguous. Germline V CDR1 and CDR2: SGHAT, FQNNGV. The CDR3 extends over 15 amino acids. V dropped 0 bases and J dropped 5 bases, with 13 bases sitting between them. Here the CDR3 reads CASSLDLTSRTEAFF. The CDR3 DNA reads TGTGCCAGCAGCTTAGATCTTACCTCTAGGACTGAAGCTTTCTTT.

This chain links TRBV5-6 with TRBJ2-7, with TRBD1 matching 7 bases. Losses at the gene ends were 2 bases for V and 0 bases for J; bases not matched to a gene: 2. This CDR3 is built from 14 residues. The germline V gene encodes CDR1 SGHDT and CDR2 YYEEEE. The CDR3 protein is CASSLGQASYEQYF. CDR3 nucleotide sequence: TGTGCCAGCAGCTTAGGACAGGCCTCCTACGAGCAGTACTTC.

Here the CDR3 DNA reads TGTGCCAGCTCACCATTGGGAGCGGGAGTTACGTACAATGAGCAGTTCTTC. Translation: CASSPLGAGVTYNEQFF. The chain joins TRBV18 to TRBJ2-1, with 8 bases aligning to TRBD2. V was pared by 2 bases and J by 4 bases, with 10 bases of the junction left unmatched. CDR1 is KGHSH and CDR2 is LQKENI in the germline V gene. There are 17 residues in the CDR3.

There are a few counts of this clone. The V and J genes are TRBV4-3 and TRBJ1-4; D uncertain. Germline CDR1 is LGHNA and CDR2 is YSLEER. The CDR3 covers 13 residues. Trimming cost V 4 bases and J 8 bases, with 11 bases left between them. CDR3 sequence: CASSLSGWEKLFF. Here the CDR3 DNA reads TGCGCCAGCAGCCTAAGTGGCTGGGAAAAACTGTTTTTT.

The CDR3, as DNA: TGTGCCAGCAGCGCCCGTGGCAACAATGAGCAGTTCTTC. Translation: CASSARGNNEQFF. V and J are TRBV11-3 and TRBJ2-1; unclear D gene. CDR1 SGHNT and CDR2 YENEEA come from the germline V gene. The V end was cut by 5 bases, the J end by 5 bases, with 10 bases between. The length of the CDR3 is 13 residues.

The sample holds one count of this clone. The CDR3 sequence: CASSTGRQGGNSPLHF. The CDR3 nucleotides read TGTGCCAGCTCTACTGGCCGCCAGGGGGGTAATTCACCCCTCCACTTT. This chain joins TRBV18 and TRBJ1-6, with TRBD1 matching 7 bases. The germline V gene has CDR1 KGHSH and CDR2 LQKENI. CDR3 length: 16 amino acids. V gave up 6 bases and J gave up 6 bases; unmatched junction bases: 11.

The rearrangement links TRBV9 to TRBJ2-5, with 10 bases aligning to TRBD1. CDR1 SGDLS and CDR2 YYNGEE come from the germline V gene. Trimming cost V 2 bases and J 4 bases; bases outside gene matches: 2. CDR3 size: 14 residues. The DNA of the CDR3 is TGTGCCAGCAGCGTGACAGGGGGCCTAGAGACCCAGTACTTC. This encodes CASSVTGGLETQYF.

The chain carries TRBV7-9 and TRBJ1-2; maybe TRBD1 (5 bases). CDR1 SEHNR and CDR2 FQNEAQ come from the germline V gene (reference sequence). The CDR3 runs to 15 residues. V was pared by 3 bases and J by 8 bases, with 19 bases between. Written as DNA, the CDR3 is TGTGCCAGCAGCTTGACGGACACCCCGGGGGACGGCTACACCTTC. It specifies CASSLTDTPGDGYTF. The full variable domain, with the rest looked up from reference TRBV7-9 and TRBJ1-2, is DTGVSQNPRHKITKRGQNVTFRCDPISEHNRLYWYRQTLGQGPEFLTYFQNEAQLEKSRLLSDRFSAERPKGSFSTLEIQRTEQGDSAMYLCASSLTDTPGDGYTFGSGTRLTVV.